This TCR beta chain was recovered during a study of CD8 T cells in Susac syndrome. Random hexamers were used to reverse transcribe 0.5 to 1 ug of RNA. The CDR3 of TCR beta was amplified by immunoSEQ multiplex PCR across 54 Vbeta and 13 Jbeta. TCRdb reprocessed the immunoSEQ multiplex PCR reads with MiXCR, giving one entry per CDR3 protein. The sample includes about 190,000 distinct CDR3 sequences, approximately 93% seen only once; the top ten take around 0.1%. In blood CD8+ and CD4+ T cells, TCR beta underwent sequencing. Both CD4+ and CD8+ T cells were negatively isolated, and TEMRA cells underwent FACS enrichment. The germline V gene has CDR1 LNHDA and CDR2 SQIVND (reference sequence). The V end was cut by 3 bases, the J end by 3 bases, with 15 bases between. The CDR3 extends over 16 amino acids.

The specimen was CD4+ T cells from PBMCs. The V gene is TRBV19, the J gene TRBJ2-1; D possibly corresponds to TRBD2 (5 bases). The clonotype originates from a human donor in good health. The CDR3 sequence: CASSIPQRSYYNEQFF. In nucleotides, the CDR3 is TGTGCCAGTAGTATCCCTCAGCGGAGCTACTACAATGAGCAGTTCTTC.